One sample yielded the 5 T cell receptor beta chains listed below, sequenced in a study of blood T cell repertoires in COVID-19. Sequencing used immunoSEQ multiplex PCR; TCRdb keeps in-frame clones, though not all of them. The sample includes about 180,000 clones, around 89% of them seen just once. The material sequenced was peripheral blood. These receptors all stem from a man between 18 and 29 years old who had recovered from COVID-19.

This sequence joins TRBV28 and TRBJ2-2; possibly TRBD2 for D (6 bases). V lost 7 bases to trimming and J lost 6 bases, with 15 bases between them. This CDR3 comprises 14 residues. The germline CDR1 and CDR2 sequences are MDHEN and SYDVKM. CDR3 nucleotide sequence: TGTGCCAGCAAGGGTCAAGGGGAGGCCGGGGAGCTGTTTTTT. Translated, it gives CASKGQGEAGELFF.

The rearrangement joins TRBV12-5 to TRBJ2-5; the D gene is possibly TRBD2 (5 bases). Germline assignment: CDR1 LGHNT and CDR2 FRNRAP. Trimming pared 9 bases from V and 8 bases from J, leaving 7 bases between. The CDR3 loop spans 9 amino acids. The CDR3 sequence: CARRATQYF. CDR3 bases: TGTGCTAGGAGGGCAACCCAGTACTTC.

This chain joins TRBV2 and TRBJ2-5, with D possibly being TRBD2 (6 bases). Germline V gives CDR1 SNHLY, CDR2 FYNNEI. Trimming shortened V by 8 bases and J by 5 bases, and 9 bases separated the two germline ends. CDR3 size: 11 residues. CDR3 loop: CASGTGETQYF. In nucleotides, the CDR3 is TGTGCCAGCGGGACTGGGGAGACCCAGTACTTC.

The V call is TRBV19, the J call TRBJ2-2; 12 bases are a match to TRBD1. V lost 8 bases and J lost 4; bases outside the gene matches: 2. Looked up from germline, CDR1 is LNHDA and CDR2 is SQIVND (reference sequence). The CDR3 covers 14 residues. CDR3 sequence (DNA): TGTGCCAGTTGGGACAGGGGGCGCACCGGGGAGCTGTTTTTT. Translating gives CASWDRGRTGELFF.

The chain links TRBV21-1 to TRBJ1-5. TRBV21-1 is deemed a pseudogene. The CDR3 loop spans 18 amino acids. The CDR3 loop is CASLSGGDGDTSNQPQHF. As DNA, the CDR3 is TGTGCCAGCCTTAGTGGGGGGGATGGGGATACCAGCAATCAGCCCCAGCATTTT.